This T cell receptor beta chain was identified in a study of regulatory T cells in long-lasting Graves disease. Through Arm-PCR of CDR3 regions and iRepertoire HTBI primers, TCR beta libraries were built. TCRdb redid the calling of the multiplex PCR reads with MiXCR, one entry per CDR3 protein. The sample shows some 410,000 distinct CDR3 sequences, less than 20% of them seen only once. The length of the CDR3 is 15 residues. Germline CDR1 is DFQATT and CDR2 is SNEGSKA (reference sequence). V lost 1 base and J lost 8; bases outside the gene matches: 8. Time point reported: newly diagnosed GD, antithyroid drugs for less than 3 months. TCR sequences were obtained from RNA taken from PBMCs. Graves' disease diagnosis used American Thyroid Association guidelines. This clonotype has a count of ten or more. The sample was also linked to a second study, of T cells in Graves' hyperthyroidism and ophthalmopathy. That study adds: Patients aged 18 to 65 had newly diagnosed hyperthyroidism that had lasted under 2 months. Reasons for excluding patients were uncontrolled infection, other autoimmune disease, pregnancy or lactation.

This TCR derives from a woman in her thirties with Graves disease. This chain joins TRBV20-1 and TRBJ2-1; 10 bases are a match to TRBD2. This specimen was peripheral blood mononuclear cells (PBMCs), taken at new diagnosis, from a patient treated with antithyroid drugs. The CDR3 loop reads CSARVPQREGHEQFF. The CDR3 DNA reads TGCAGTGCTAGAGTCCCCCAGCGGGAGGGCCATGAGCAGTTCTTC.